Sequencing of this T cell receptor beta chain was carried out in a study of TIL therapy for anti-PD-1-resistant metastatic lung cancer (dated by TCRdb to the early 2020s). Regarding the research as a whole: Among the enrolled patients, the median age was nearly 55 years (range roughly 38-85), and the median tumor PD-L1 proportion score was roughly 6.4%. Most of the cohort had lung adenocarcinoma, a handful of tumors were EGFR-mutant and two were ALK-rearranged, and half of the patients were current or former smokers. Across the cohort, whole-exome sequencing showed a median non-synonymous tumor mutation burden of 1.5 mutations per megabase. T cell receptor beta sequencing of tumor and peripheral blood served to follow clonotypes across the tumor, the expanded TIL product, and serial blood samples.

Read against the paper, the sample's time point label means: pre-treatment sample, taken before nivolumab and TIL therapy. Excised metastases, mostly pleural nodules or supraclavicular lymph nodes, were used as baseline tumor samples and were taken from the same resection from which TIL were grown. Before any PD-1/PD-L1 blockade was given, tumors were harvested, nivolumab was then administered, and patients who progressed went on to receive lymphodepletion, an infusion of expanded TIL, and IL-2. A phase I trial run at two centers enrolled adults with stage 4 NSCLC between late 2017 and January 2020. The samples were drawn from an open-label, single-arm phase I trial testing tumor-infiltrating lymphocyte therapy combined with nivolumab in advanced non-small cell lung cancer. Portions of each resected tumor were snap-frozen in liquid nitrogen and stored at -80 °C. Tumor regions of interest were selected on H&E sections by laser-capture macrodissection, were pulverized into about 14 mg aliquots, and were extracted with Qiagen Allprep kits.

The immunoSEQ v3 hsTCRB kit was used to amplify TCR beta CDR3 regions from genomic DNA through bias-controlled multiplex PCR. TCR libraries were sequenced on an Illumina NextSeq 500 to 2 million to 2.5 million read pairs for survey level or roughly 5-6.5 million for deep level. On the study's bioinformatics: The immunoSEQ Analyzer software assigned V, D and J genes, filtered out non-productive sequences, and reported clonality. Repertoires were compared by productive Simpson clonality and by the Morisita overlap index of productive TRB rearrangements between infused TIL and blood. The immuneACCESS repertoire file appears here via TCRdb, limited to in-frame rearrangements. These files lack a portion of the clones; in checked studies, under half of the deficit traces to unresolved V genes, and the cause of the others is not known. D and trimming were read from the DNA, whereas the V and J calls and clone size are those reported in that table. For this sample the table gives about 100,000 clones, of which about two thirds were detected only once. The leading ten clones occupy approximately 11% of the sample.

There are 18 amino acids in the CDR3, from cysteine to phenylalanine inclusive. Just CDR3 DNA is preserved here, 54 bases in frame from base 1. CDR1 is given as SGHRS and CDR2 as YFSETQ, both from the germline V gene. For this chain, trimming is 4 bases at the V end and 2 bases at the J end, and the number of junction bases without a gene match is 14. Comment on this clone: The specificity of this receptor is unknown. No per-base quality is available; no much larger clone lies one base away.

Beyond this particular receptor, the publication reports: The cohort was highly selected, including more treatment-naive, never-smoker and oncogene-addicted patients than is typical, which limits generalizability. Compared with baseline intratumoral T cells, expanded TIL cultures were more clonal and less diverse (median clonality 6% vs 31%, p < 0.0001). TIL culture showed high clonal turnover, with many enriched product clones undetected in the baseline tumor, suggesting clonal contraction rather than faithful expansion. The study protocol defined all tumor marker inferences as exploratory.

The V gene is TRBV5-1 and the J gene is TRBJ2-1; 8 bases in the middle match TRBD2. The sample in question was tumor tissue, obtained at baseline. This clonotype was sampled from a person aged 25-85 years with non-small cell lung cancer. At the DNA level, the sequence is TGCGCCAGCAGCCCTAACGGACTAGCTCGGGGGGCCTACAATGAGCAGTTCTTC. Its amino acids are CASSPNGLARGAYNEQFF.